One sample yielded the 7 T cell receptor beta chains listed below, sequenced in a study of Graves' ophthalmopathy and Graves' hyperthyroidism. As the template, RNA transcripts were used to amplify TCR beta CDR3 regions. HTBI primers were used in a first-round RT-PCR, which preceded a second-round multiplex PCR. In TCRdb, the multiplex PCR reads were re-called with MiXCR into one record per CDR3 protein. The table shows 150,000 to 200,000 distinct CDR3 sequences, with approximately 40% occurring only once. The sample consisted of peripheral blood. These receptors came from a man between 25 and 39 years old with Graves' ophthalmopathy.

This clonotype has a count of ten or more. V usage is TRBV29-1 and J usage is TRBJ2-7; TRBD2 is a possible D gene (5 bases). CDR3 length: 17 amino acids. CDR1 is SQVTM, CDR2 ANQGSEA, per germline. Trimming took 0 bases from V and 5 from J, leaving 23 bases between them. The CDR3 DNA reads as TGCAGCGTTGAAGATCGAGAGGGTCGTTCATTTCCGGACGAGCAGTACTTC. Amino acids: CSVEDREGRSFPDEQYF.

This clonotype was seen ten or more times. Here the CDR3 DNA reads TGTGCCACCGCCGCTAGGACCTATGGAAACACCATATATTTT. Protein product: CATAARTYGNTIYF. V is TRBV12-3 or TRBV12-4 and J is TRBJ1-3; no reliable D call. V lost 10 bases and J 3 bases, leaving 16 bases between the germline ends. The CDR3 is 14 amino acids.

This clonotype came up many times. This chain uses TRBV30 with TRBJ1-6; a possible D gene is TRBD1 (6 bases). This CDR3 contains 18 residues. CDR1 GTSNPN and CDR2 SVGIG come from the germline V gene (reference sequence). V was cut by 1 base and J by 9 bases, with 25 bases left in between. CDR3 region: CAWSARGGTQEFGSPLHF. Written as DNA, the CDR3 is TGTGCCTGGAGTGCCCGGGGGGGGACACAGGAATTCGGTTCACCCCTCCACTTT.

In this sample, this clonotype turned up many times. The V gene is TRBV18, the J gene TRBJ2-7; 9 nucleotides align to TRBD2. Germline values: CDR1 KGHSH, CDR2 LQKENI. V lost 2 bases, J lost 6 bases, and 8 bases stayed unmatched. CDR3 length: 15 residues. In nucleotides, the CDR3 is TGTGCCAGCTCACCAACGGCGGGAGGGCAAAGCGAGCAGTACTTC. Amino acid sequence: CASSPTAGGQSEQYF.

This clonotype was observed at least ten times. The rearrangement joins TRBV28 to TRBJ2-7; 7 bases match TRBD1. Looked up from germline, CDR1 is MDHEN and CDR2 is SYDVKM. The CDR3 consists of 14 residues. V lost 8 bases to trimming and J lost 3 bases; unmatched junction nucleotides: 10. The CDR3 loop is CASRRTGVFYEQYF. DNA for the CDR3: TGTGCCAGCCGGAGGACAGGAGTCTTCTACGAGCAGTACTTC.

CDR3 coding DNA: TGTGCCAGCAGTTTAGATGCGGCATTAAACGTCAAGCAGTACTTC. It specifies CASSLDAALNVKQYF. V and J are TRBV28 and TRBJ2-7; unclear D gene. V lost 2 bases and J lost 8, with 19 bases in between. Looked up from germline, CDR1 is MDHEN and CDR2 is SYDVKM. This CDR3 has 15 residues.

This clonotype was seen more than once but under ten times. The V gene is TRBV28, the J gene TRBJ1-2; D remains ambiguous. CDR3 length: 12 residues. Per the germline V gene, CDR1 is MDHEN and CDR2 is SYDVKM. Trimming shortened V by 2 bases and J by 6 bases, and 7 bases separated the two germline ends. CDR3: CASSLDRDGYTF. CDR3 coding DNA: TGTGCCAGCAGTTTAGACCGAGATGGCTACACCTTC.